These 3 T cell receptor beta chains were all obtained from the same sample, sequenced in a study of radiotherapy plus CTLA-4 blockade in lung cancer. Sequencing used immunoSEQ multiplex PCR; TCRdb keeps in-frame clones, though not all of them. The sample lists 75,000 to 100,000 clones, 80% to 85% seen once, with around 3.6% in the top ten. The source was peripheral blood, collected from a patient treated with radiotherapy plus ipilimumab. These receptors were taken from a human donor with non-small cell lung cancer who had a partial response to radiotherapy plus ipilimumab.

The rearrangement joins TRBV10-3 to TRBJ2-1; possibly TRBD1 for D (6 bases). Germline loops: CDR1 ENHRY, CDR2 SYGVKD. The V and J ends lost 3 bases and 8 bases respectively, with 11 bases between them. This CDR3 region has 13 residues. In DNA, the CDR3 is TGTGCCATCAGTGAACAGGGTGTACATGAGCAGTTCTTC. Its protein product is CAISEQGVHEQFF.

As for this clone: This same CDR3 is encoded by further DNA sequences in the sample. Written as DNA, the CDR3 is TGTGCCTGGAGTTTGGGACTAGCAGATTCTTACGAGCAGTACTTC. Translation gives CAWSLGLADSYEQYF. The chain carries TRBV30 and TRBJ2-7, with 9 nucleotides matching TRBD2. V shed 2 bases, J shed 4 bases, and the junction held 9 bases outside the gene matches. The CDR3 runs 15 residues. Germline loops: CDR1 GTSNPN, CDR2 SVGIG (reference sequence).

The V and J genes are TRBV27 and TRBJ1-5, with D uncertain. Deletions cut 5 bases from V and 7 bases from J, with 9 bases between. The CDR3 is 12 amino acids. Germline assignment: CDR1 MNHEY and CDR2 SMNVEV (reference sequence). The CDR3 protein is CASSQDGQPQHF. The CDR3 DNA reads TGTGCCAGCAGTCAAGACGGGCAGCCCCAGCATTTT.